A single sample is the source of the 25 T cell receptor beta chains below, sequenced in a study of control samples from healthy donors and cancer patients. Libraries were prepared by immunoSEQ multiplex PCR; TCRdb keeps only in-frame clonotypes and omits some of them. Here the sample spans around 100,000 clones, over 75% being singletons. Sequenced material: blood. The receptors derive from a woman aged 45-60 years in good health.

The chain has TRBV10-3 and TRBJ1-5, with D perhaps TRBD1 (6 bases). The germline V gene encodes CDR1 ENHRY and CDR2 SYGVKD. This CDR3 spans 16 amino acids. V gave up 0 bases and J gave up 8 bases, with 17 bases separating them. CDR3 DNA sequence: TGTGCCATCAGTGAGTCGGGGGGGCCCCCCCTGGAGCCCCAGCATTTT. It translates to CAISESGGPPLEPQHF.

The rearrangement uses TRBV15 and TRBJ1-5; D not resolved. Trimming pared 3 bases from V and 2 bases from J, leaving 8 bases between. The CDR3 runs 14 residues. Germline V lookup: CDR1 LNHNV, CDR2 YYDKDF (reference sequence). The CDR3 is CATSRDLGNQPQHF. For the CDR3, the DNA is TGTGCCACCAGCAGGGACTTAGGCAATCAGCCCCAGCATTTT.

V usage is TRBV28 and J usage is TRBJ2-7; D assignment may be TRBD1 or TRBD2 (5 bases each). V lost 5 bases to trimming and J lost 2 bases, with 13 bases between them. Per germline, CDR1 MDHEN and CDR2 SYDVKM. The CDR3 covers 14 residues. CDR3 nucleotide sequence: TGTGCCAGCAGTGCCGGGACCCCCCCCTACGAGCAGTACTTC. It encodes CASSAGTPPYEQYF. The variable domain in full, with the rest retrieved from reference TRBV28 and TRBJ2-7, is DVKVTQSSRYLVKRTGEKVFLECVQDMDHENMFWYRQDPGLGLRLIYFSYDVKMKEKGDIPEGYSVSREKKERFSLILESASTNQTSMYLCASSAGTPPYEQYFGPGTRLTVT.

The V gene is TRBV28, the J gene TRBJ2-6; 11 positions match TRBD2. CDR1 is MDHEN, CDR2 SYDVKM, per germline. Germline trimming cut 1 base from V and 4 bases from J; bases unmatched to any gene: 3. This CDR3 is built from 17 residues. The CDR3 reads CASSLSSGRKGANVLTF. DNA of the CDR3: TGTGCCAGCAGTTTATCTAGCGGGAGGAAAGGGGCCAACGTCCTGACTTTC.

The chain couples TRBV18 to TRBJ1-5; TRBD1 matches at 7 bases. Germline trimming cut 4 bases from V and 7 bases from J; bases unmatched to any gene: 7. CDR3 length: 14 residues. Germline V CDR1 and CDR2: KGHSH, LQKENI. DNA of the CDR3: TGTGCCAGCTCACACAGGGGCGAGGGCCAGCCCCAGCATTTT. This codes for CASSHRGEGQPQHF.

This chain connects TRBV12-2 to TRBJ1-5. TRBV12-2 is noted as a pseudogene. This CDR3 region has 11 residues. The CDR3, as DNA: TGTGCAAGTCGCCACGGCCTGGTTGGGCATTTT. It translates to CASRHGLVGHF.

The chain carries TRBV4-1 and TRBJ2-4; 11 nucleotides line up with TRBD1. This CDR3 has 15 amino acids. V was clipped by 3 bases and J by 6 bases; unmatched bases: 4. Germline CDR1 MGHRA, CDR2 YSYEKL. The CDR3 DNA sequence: TGCGCCAGCAGCCAGGCCGGGACAGGGGGAAACATTCAGTACTTC. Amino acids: CASSQAGTGGNIQYF.

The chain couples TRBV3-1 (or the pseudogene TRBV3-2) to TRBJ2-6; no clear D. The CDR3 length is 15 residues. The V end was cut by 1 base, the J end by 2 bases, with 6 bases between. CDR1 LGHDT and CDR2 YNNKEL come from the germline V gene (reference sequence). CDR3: CASSQVWAGANVLTF. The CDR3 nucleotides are TGTGCCAGCAGCCAAGTGTGGGCTGGGGCCAACGTCCTGACTTTC.

The CDR3 DNA reads as TGTGCCAGCAGCCAAGCCTTGGTCGAGCAGTACTTC. The encoded protein is CASSQALVEQYF. This chain uses TRBV3-1 (or the pseudogene TRBV3-2) with TRBJ2-7; D is unresolved. The V end lost 1 base, the J end lost 6 bases, and 7 bases lay between the germline ends. The CDR3 consists of 12 residues. In germline, CDR1 is LGHDT, CDR2 YNNKEL (reference sequence).

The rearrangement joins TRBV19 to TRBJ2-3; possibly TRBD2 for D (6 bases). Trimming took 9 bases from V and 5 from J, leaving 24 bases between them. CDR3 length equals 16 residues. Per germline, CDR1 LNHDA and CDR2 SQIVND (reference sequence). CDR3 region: CASRVSTSNSLDTQYF. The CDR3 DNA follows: TGTGCCAGCCGAGTCTCGACTAGTAACTCCCTAGATACGCAGTATTTT.

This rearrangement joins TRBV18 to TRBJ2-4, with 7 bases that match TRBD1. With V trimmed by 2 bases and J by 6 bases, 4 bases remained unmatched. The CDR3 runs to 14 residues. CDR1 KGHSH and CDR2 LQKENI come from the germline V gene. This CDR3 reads CASSPTGQRNIQYF. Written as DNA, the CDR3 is TGTGCCAGCTCACCAACGGGACAGAGAAACATTCAGTACTTC. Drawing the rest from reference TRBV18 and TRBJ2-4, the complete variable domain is NAGVMQNPRHLVRRRGQEARLRCSPMKGHSHVYWYRQLPEEGLKFMVYLQKENIIDESGMPKERFSAEFPKEGPSILRIQQVVRGDSAAYFCASSPTGQRNIQYFGAGTRLSVL.

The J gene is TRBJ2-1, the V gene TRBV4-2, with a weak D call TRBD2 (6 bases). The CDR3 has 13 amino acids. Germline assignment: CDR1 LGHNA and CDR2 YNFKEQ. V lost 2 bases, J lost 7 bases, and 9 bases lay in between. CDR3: CASSQTRGNEQFF. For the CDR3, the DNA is TGTGCCAGCAGCCAAACCCGGGGGAATGAGCAGTTCTTC.

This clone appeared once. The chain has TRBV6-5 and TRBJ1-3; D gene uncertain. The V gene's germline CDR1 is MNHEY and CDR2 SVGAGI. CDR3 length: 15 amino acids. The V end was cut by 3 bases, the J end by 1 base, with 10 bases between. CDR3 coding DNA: TGTGCCAGCAGTTATGATGGACCGTCTGGAAACACCATATATTTT. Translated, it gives CASSYDGPSGNTIYF.

The CDR3 DNA reads as TGTGCCAGCAGGGCTAGCGGGGGGGCCGCCGGGGAGCTGTTTTTT. Amino acids: CASRASGGAAGELFF. This chain links TRBV2 with TRBJ2-2; TRBD2 agrees at 12 bases. Germline CDR1 SNHLY, CDR2 FYNNEI. The V and J ends lost 6 bases and 6 bases, in that order; junction bases with no gene match: 5. This CDR3 is built from 15 residues.

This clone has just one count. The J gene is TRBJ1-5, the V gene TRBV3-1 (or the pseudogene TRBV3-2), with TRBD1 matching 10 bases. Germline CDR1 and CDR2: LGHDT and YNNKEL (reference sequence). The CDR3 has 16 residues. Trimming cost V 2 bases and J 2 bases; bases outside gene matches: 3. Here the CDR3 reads CASSQTTGGGNQPQHF. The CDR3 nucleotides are TGTGCCAGCAGCCAAACGACAGGGGGCGGCAATCAGCCCCAGCATTTT.

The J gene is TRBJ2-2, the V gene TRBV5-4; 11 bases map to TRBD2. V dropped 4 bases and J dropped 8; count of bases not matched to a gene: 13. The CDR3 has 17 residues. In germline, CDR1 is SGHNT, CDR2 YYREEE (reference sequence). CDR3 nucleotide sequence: TGTGCCAGCAGCCCTGGGGTGGCTAGCGGGGGGCTGGGGGAGCTGTTTTTT. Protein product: CASSPGVASGGLGELFF.

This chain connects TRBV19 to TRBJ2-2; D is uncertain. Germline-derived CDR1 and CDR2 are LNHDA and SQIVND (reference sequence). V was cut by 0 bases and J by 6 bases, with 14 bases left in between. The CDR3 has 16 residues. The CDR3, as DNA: TGTGCCAGTAGTATAGATAGGGCTAGTCGGTCCGGGGAGCTGTTTTTT. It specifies CASSIDRASRSGELFF.

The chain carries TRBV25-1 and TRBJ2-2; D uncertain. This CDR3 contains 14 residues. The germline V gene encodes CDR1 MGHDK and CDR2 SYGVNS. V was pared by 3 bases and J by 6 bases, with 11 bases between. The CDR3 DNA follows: TGTGCCAGCAGTGACGCTCGGTGGGCCGGGGAGCTGTTTTTT. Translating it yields CASSDARWAGELFF.

Here the CDR3 DNA reads TGTGCCAGCAATCGGGAAGGAGCTAACTATGGCTACACCTTC. Its protein product is CASNREGANYGYTF. This rearrangement joins TRBV27 to TRBJ1-2; D is unresolved. The germline gives CDR1 MNHEY, CDR2 SMNVEV (reference sequence). The germline V and J ends were trimmed by 7 bases and 0 bases, with 12 bases remaining between them. This CDR3 has 14 residues.

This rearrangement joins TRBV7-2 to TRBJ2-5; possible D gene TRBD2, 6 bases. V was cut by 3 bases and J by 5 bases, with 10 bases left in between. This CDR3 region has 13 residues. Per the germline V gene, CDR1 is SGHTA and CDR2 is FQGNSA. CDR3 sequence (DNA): TGTGCCAGCAGCTTCGGGGGTGCGGAGACCCAGTACTTC. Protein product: CASSFGGAETQYF. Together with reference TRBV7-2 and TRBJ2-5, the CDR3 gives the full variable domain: GAGVSQSPSNKVTEKGKDVELRCDPISGHTALYWYRQSLGQGLEFLIYFQGNSAPDKSGLPSDRFSAERTGGSVSTLTIQRTQQEDSAVYLCASSFGGAETQYFGPGTRLLVL.

CDR3 protein: CASSDSPGTPFSEQFF. The CDR3 bases are TGTGCCAGCAGTGACTCCCCCGGGACTCCCTTTAGTGAGCAGTTCTTC. J is TRBJ2-1 and V is TRBV6-4, with D perhaps TRBD2 (6 bases). V lost 0 bases, J lost 9 bases, and 18 bases lay in between. This CDR3 has 16 residues. In germline, CDR1 is MRHNA, CDR2 SNTAGT.

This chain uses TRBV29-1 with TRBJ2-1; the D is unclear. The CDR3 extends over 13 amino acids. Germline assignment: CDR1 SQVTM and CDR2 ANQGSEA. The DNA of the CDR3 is TGCAGTGCCATATTGGCACCCTACAATGAGCAGTTCTTC. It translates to CSAILAPYNEQFF.

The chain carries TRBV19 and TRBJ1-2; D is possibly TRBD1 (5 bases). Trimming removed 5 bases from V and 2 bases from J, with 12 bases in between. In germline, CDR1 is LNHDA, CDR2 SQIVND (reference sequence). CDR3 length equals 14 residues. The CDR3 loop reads CASSQARGNYGYTF. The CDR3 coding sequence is TGTGCCAGTAGTCAGGCCCGGGGCAACTATGGCTACACCTTC.

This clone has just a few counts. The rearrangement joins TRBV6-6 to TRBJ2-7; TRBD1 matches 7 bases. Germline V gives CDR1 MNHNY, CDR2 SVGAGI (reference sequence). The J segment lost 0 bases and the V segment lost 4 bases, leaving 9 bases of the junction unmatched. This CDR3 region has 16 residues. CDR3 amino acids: CASSSAGRGSSYEQYV. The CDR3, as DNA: TGTGCCAGCAGTTCCGCCGGCAGGGGGAGCTCCTACGAGCAGTACGTC.

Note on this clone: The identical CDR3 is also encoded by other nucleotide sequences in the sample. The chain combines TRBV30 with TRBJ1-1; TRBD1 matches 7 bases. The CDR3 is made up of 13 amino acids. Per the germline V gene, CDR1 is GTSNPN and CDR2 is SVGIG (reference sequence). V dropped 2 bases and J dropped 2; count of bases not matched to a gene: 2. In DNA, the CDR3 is TGTGCCTGGAGTAGACAGGGAAACACTGAAGCTTTCTTT. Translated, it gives CAWSRQGNTEAFF.